The clone carrying this T cell receptor beta chain is a singleton in its sample. The CDR3 totals 17 residues. V was clipped by 5 bases and J by 2 bases; unmatched bases: 14. Germline V CDR1 and CDR2: LNHDA, SQIVND (reference sequence). This sample is part of a study of blood T cell repertoires in COVID-19. TCRdb keeps only in-frame clones here, not all; method: immunoSEQ multiplex PCR. The sample yields around 18,000 clones, more than 65% seen once. The rearrangement joins TRBV19 to TRBJ2-7; TRBD1 agrees at 8 bases. The sample was peripheral blood. The receptor was derived from a man aged 70 or older with COVID-19, enrolled during active disease. Here the CDR3 DNA reads TGTGCCAGTAGTCGAGCTCAGGACAGGGTGAAGGCCTACGAGCAGTACTTC. As protein: CASSRAQDRVKAYEQYF. Looking up the rest from reference TRBV19 and TRBJ2-7 gives the full variable domain: DGGITQSPKYLFRKEGQNVTLSCEQNLNHDAMYWYRQDPGQGLRLIYYSQIVNDFQKGDIAEGYSVSREKKESFPLTVTSAQKNPTAFYLCASSRAQDRVKAYEQYFGPGTRLTVT.